The present T cell receptor (beta chain) was sequenced within a study of early T cells in non-severe SARS-CoV-2 infection (dated by TCRdb to 2020 to 2022). For the wider study: Bulk RNA from unsorted whole blood was used for TCR sequencing, so alpha and beta chains could not be paired.

The V end loses 3 bases and the J end loses 1 base, and a stretch of 19 bases separates them. The CDR3 runs 17 residues from the cysteine to the phenylalanine. Left in the record is the CDR3 DNA by itself, 51 bases read in frame from the first base. In the germline V gene (reference sequence), CDR1 corresponds to DFQATT and CDR2 to SNEGSKA. A case-control design nested within a healthcare worker cohort in London, UK, was used, with weekly nasopharyngeal swab PCR tests and blood sampling performed. Healthcare workers were enrolled in the week of the UK lockdown, from 23 to 31 March 2020, and were followed every week for up to roughly 15 weeks. Overall results and qualifications from the work: VDJdb matching was skewed toward anti-spike CD8 responses, so virus-specific expansions were likely underestimated and private and CD4 specificities were missed.

A few counts support this clonotype. Its antigen is currently not known. No qualities accompany the bases; no much larger clone lies one base away. The library was prepared using 5' RACE. For sequencing, a NextSeq 500 was employed. In the TCR library protocol, unique molecular identifiers were attached to individual cDNA molecules to correct for PCR bias and sequencing error. Sequencing covered both TCR alpha and beta chains, and within each sample the abundances of alpha and beta sequences were tightly co-correlated. As for the authors' bioinformatics: Decombinator V4 was used to annotate the V gene, J gene and CDR3 of the TCR sequences. Expanded TCRs were defined as changing significantly between any two time points under a Poisson model with p below 0.0001. Abundances of TCRs were expressed as counts per million after normalisation to the total number of TCRs sequenced in each sample. TRAV1-2 paired with TRAJ12, TRAJ20 or TRAJ33 defined MAIT TCRs, while TRAV10 paired with TRAJ18 defined iNKT TCRs. VDJdb, accessed 1 November 2021, was searched for CMV, EBV and SARS-CoV-2 annotated TCRs, with TCRs annotated for multiple antigens excluded. TCRdb applied fastp at Q25 and MiXCR to the public reads, then kept only in-frame beta chains. Under each unique CDR3 protein, matching rows form one entry showing the most common genes and DNA. The V and J calls were not made by the authors but by TCRdb's processing. The sample table holds around 99,000 distinct CDR3 sequences, of which approximately 16% were seen once. Of the sample, 4.5% to 6.5% is held by the ten largest clones.

The receptor's source is an adult who was a healthcare worker with PCR-confirmed SARS-CoV-2 infection or an uninfected control (not recorded which). This specimen consisted of whole blood, obtained at baseline. The chain is made from TRBV20-1 and TRBJ2-1, with the identity of the D gene unclear. At the DNA level, the sequence is TGCAGTGCTAGGAAACGGGCGGACCTTAGTTCCTACAATGAGCAGTTCTTC. Translated, this gives CSARKRADLSSYNEQFF.